This T cell receptor (beta chain) appears in the sequencing data of a study of low-dose radiotherapy and immunotherapy resistance in tumors. Study context: Ipilimumab 1 mg/kg every six weeks, together with nivolumab 240 mg every two weeks, was given intravenously to patients.

Primers targeting TRAV and TRBV primed first-strand cDNA, covering alpha and beta chains. Amplification of TCRs used a constant-region primer and V-primer adapter for roughly 21 PCR cycles. Via MiXCR, TCRdb re-called the reads, giving one row per CDR3 protein. Of around 6,000 distinct CDR3 sequences in the sample, around two thirds were seen once. CDR3 size: 15 residues. Germline V gene sequence: CDR1 MNHEY, CDR2 SVGEGT. V lost 9 bases, J lost 4 bases, and 9 bases stayed unmatched. Eligible patients had advanced solid tumors lacking tumor-infiltrating lymphocytes. The source is a human donor with advanced metastatic prostate, ovarian, gallbladder or colorectal cancer (not recorded which). This table probably holds off-target reads from a library built for another chain. This sequence joins TRBV6-2 or TRBV6-3 and TRBJ1-5, with 10 bases fitting TRBD1. CDR3 nucleotides: TGTGCCAGTAGCCGGGACAGGGGATCAAATCAGCCCCAGCATTTT. Translation gives CASSRDRGSNQPQHF.